The clone carrying this T cell receptor beta chain was seen repeatedly, ten times or more. The antigen is not known. The data were taken from a study of Graves' ophthalmopathy and Graves' hyperthyroidism. About the study: The blood sample was drawn at first diagnosis and before any treatment.

Amplification targeted the TCR beta CDR3 regions, with RNA transcripts as the source material. HTBI primers served in a first-round RT-PCR, which a second-round multiplex PCR followed. One entry per CDR3 protein, called by TCRdb with MiXCR from the multiplex PCR reads. The table lists 360,000 or so distinct CDR3 sequences, 18% of them singletons, with about 1.4% in the top ten. Study results and limitations: Sensitivity reached 85% to 90% and specificity about 81% for a 13-signature model separating ophthalmopathy from stable hyperthyroidism. Blood also harbored most expanded thyroid clonotypes above 0.001 frequency.

The CDR3 extends over 14 amino acids. V was clipped by 2 bases and J by 1 base, with 8 bases between them. Per germline, CDR1 LNHDA and CDR2 SQIVND (reference sequence). With a duration under 3 months, ophthalmopathy in the donors showed moderate-to-severe activity, CAS ≥3 and NOSPECS ≥4. Sequencing was done on a sample of peripheral blood. The receptor was derived from a woman aged 18-29 years with Graves' ophthalmopathy. The chain joins TRBV19 to TRBJ1-1; D unclear. CDR3: CASSISGTNTEAFF. The DNA of the CDR3 is TGTGCCAGTAGTATATCAGGAACGAACACTGAAGCTTTCTTT. The full variable domain, in which reference TRBV19 and TRBJ1-1 provide the parts outside the CDR3, is DGGITQSPKYLFRKEGQNVTLSCEQNLNHDAMYWYRQDPGQGLRLIYYSQIVNDFQKGDIAEGYSVSREKKESFPLTVTSAQKNPTAFYLCASSISGTNTEAFFGQGTRLTVV.